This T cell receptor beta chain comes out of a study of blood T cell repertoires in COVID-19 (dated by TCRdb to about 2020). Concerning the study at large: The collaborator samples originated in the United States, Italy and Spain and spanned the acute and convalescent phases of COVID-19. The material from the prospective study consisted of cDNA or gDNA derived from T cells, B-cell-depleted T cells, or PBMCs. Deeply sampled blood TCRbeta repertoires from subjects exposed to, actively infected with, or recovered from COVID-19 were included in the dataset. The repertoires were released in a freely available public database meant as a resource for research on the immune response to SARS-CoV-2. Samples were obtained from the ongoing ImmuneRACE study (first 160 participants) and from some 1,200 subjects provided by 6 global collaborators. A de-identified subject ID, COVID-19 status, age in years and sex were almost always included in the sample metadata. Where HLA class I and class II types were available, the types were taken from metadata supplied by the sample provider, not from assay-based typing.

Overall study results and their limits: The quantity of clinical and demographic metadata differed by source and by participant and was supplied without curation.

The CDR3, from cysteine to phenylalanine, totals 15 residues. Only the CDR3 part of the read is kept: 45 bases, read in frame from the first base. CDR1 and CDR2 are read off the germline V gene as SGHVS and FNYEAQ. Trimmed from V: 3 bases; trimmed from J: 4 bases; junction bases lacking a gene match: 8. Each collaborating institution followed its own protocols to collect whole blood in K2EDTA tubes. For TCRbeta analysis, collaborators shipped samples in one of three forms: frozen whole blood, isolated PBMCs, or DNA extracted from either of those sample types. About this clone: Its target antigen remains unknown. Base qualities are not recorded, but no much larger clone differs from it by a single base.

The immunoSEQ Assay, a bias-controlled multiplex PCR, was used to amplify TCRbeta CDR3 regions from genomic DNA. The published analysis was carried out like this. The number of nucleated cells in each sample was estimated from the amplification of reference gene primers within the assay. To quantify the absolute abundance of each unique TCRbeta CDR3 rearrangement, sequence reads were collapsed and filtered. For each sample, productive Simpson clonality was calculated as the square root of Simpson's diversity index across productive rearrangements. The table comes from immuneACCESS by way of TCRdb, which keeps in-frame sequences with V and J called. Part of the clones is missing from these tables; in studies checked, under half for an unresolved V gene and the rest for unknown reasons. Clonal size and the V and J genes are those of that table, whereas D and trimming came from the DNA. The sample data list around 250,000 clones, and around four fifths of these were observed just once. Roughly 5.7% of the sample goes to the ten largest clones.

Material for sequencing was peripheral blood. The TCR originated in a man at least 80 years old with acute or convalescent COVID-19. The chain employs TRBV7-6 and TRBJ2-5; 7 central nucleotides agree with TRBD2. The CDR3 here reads CASSFRGRIIETQYF. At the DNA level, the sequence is TGTGCCAGCAGCTTTCGCGGGAGAATAATAGAGACCCAGTACTTC.